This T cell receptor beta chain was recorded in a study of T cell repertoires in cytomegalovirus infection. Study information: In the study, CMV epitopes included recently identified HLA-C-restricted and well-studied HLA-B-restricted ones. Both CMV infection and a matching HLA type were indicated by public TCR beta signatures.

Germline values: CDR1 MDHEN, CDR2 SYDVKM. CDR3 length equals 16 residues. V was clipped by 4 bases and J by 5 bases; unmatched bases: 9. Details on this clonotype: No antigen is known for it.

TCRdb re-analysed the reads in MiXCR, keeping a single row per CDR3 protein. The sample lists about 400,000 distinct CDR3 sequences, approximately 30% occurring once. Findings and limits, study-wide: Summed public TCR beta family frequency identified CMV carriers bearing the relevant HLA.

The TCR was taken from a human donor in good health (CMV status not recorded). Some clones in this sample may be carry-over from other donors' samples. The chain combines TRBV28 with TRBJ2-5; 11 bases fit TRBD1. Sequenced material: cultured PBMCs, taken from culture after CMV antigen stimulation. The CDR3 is CASSSGTGGNWETQYF. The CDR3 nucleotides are TGTGCCAGCAGTTCGGGGACAGGGGGTAATTGGGAGACCCAGTACTTC.